This T cell receptor beta chain derives from a study of blood T cell repertoires in COVID-19. For the study at large: From T cells, B-cell-depleted T cells, or PBMCs came the material, which was cDNA or gDNA.

This table comes from immunoSEQ multiplex PCR, and its TCRdb copy is limited to in-frame clones, with some not included. This sample yields about 150,000 clones, of which 70% to 90% are seen a single time; approximately 0.63% belongs to the top ten. CDR1 and CDR2 (germline): SNHLY, FYNNEI. V was pared by 5 bases and J by 2 bases, with 10 bases between. The CDR3 contains 15 residues. Enrolled during active infection, Seattle patients were then followed longitudinally. This chain uses TRBV2 with TRBJ2-6, with D maybe TRBD2 (5 bases). Specimen: peripheral blood. The sequence derives from a man aged 55 to 69 with COVID-19, enrolled during active disease. Written as DNA, the CDR3 is TGTGCCAGCAGTCGAGGGCAGCCTGGGGCCAACGTCCTGACTTTC. Translated, it gives CASSRGQPGANVLTF.